This passage covers 21 T cell receptor beta chains from one sample sequenced in a study of blood T cell repertoires in COVID-19. Clones were sequenced by immunoSEQ multiplex PCR, and TCRdb holds only the in-frame ones, with some missing. The data show about 150,000 clones, 81% seen once. The sequenced sample was peripheral blood. These receptors came from a human donor with acute or convalescent COVID-19. The donor label of this sample is uncertain.

The V and J genes are TRBV19 and TRBJ1-5, with D possibly TRBD1 on 6 matching bases. The CDR3 has 15 amino acids. V dropped 6 bases and J dropped 0 bases, with 12 bases sitting between them. Germline values: CDR1 LNHDA, CDR2 SQIVND (reference sequence). Here the CDR3 reads CASSWDTDSNQPQHF. CDR3 sequence (DNA): TGTGCCAGTAGCTGGGACACCGATAGCAATCAGCCCCAGCATTTT.

The V call is TRBV9, the J call TRBJ1-3, with 9 bases that match TRBD1. The length of the CDR3 is 14 residues. CDR1 and CDR2 (germline): SGDLS, YYNGEE. The J segment lost 4 bases and the V segment lost 3 bases, leaving 2 bases of the junction unmatched. The CDR3 is CASSGQGEGNTIYF. In DNA form, the CDR3 reads TGTGCCAGCAGCGGACAGGGGGAAGGAAACACCATATATTTT.

The chain combines TRBV6-5 with TRBJ1-5; 10 bases align to TRBD1. With V trimmed by 7 bases and J by 7 bases, 10 bases remained unmatched. Looked up from germline, CDR1 is MNHEY and CDR2 is SVGAGI. The CDR3 spans 15 residues. The CDR3 region is CASIRTGGTGQPQHF. Here the CDR3 DNA reads TGTGCCAGCATTCGGACAGGGGGAACGGGGCAGCCCCAGCATTTT.

This sequence joins TRBV19 and TRBJ1-2, with TRBD1 as a possible D gene (5 bases). The CDR3 has 13 residues. Trimming took 10 bases from V and 0 from J, leaving 12 bases between them. The germline V gene encodes CDR1 LNHDA and CDR2 SQIVND (reference sequence). The CDR3 DNA is TGTGCCACCCGGGGACTTCCTAACTATGGCTACACCTTC. This sequence encodes CATRGLPNYGYTF.

Only a few counts were recorded for this clone. CDR3 nucleotides: TGTGCCAGCAGTTACTTGGGCCTTAATGAGCAGTTCTTC. This translates into CASSYLGLNEQFF. The chain couples TRBV6-6 to TRBJ2-1; D call uncertain. The germline V and J ends were trimmed by 1 base and 7 bases, with 8 bases remaining between them. Germline values: CDR1 MNHNY, CDR2 SVGAGI (reference sequence). The CDR3 has 13 amino acids.

This chain links TRBV7-3 with TRBJ2-1; D may be TRBD2 (5 bases). CDR3 size: 13 residues. Germline CDR1 reads SGHTA; CDR2 reads FQGTGA. V shed 5 bases and J shed 9 bases, with 14 bases lying between them. In DNA form, the CDR3 reads TGTGCCAGCAGCCCCCTCTCGAGGGCTGAGCAGTTCTTC. Encoded protein: CASSPLSRAEQFF.

This sequence joins TRBV6-6 and TRBJ1-2, with 7 bases lining up with TRBD1. There are 15 residues in the CDR3. Unmatched junction bases numbered 8, after V lost 6 bases and J lost 1 base. Germline lookup yields CDR1 MNHNY and CDR2 SVGAGI (reference sequence). Here the CDR3 reads CASSGTADRNYGYTF. CDR3 bases: TGTGCCAGCAGCGGGACAGCGGACCGTAACTATGGCTACACCTTC.

Many counts were recorded for this clone. J is TRBJ1-1 and V is TRBV9, with D possibly TRBD1 on 6 matching bases. Trimming removed 2 bases from V and 8 bases from J, with 13 bases in between. The CDR3 length is 13 residues. The germline CDR1 and CDR2 sequences are SGDLS and YYNGEE. The CDR3 DNA is TGTGCCAGCAGCGTCACAGGGTCGGGGGAAGCTTTCTTT. This encodes CASSVTGSGEAFF.

This sequence joins TRBV6-2 or TRBV6-3 and TRBJ1-3; perhaps TRBD1 as D (5 bases). V was clipped by 2 bases and J by 2 bases, with 10 bases between them. The germline V gene has CDR1 MNHEY and CDR2 SVGEGT. The CDR3 is made up of 15 amino acids. DNA of the CDR3: TGTGCCAGCAGTTACCCGGCAGGGACTGGAAACACCATATATTTT. Its translation is CASSYPAGTGNTIYF.

This clone showed up just a few times. The rearrangement uses TRBV18 and TRBJ1-1; D might be TRBD1 (6 bases). Between the trimmed V and J ends, which lost 5 bases and 5 bases, there was a span of 15 bases. CDR3 length: 14 residues. Looked up from germline, CDR1 is KGHSH and CDR2 is LQKENI. Here the CDR3 DNA reads TGTGCCAGCTCAGGGAACAGGGTTGGGACTGAAGCTTTCTTT. The encoded protein is CASSGNRVGTEAFF.

This chain links TRBV14 with TRBJ1-6, with 9 bases identical to TRBD1. Germline CDR1 SGHDN, CDR2 FVKESK. CDR3 length: 16 amino acids. The junction had 10 bases not matched to a gene; V was cut back by 4 bases and J by 9 bases. DNA for the CDR3: TGTGCCAGCAGCCCCTCTACAGGGGGCAAGGGTTCACCCCTCCACTTT. This sequence encodes CASSPSTGGKGSPLHF.

This chain connects TRBV10-3 to TRBJ2-5, with no clear D. Germline V lookup: CDR1 ENHRY, CDR2 SYGVKD. With 4 bases removed from V and 2 bases from J, the gap between germline ends came to 5 bases. The CDR3 is 12 residues long. CDR3 protein: CAISAQQETQYF. DNA for the CDR3: TGTGCCATCAGTGCGCAGCAAGAGACCCAGTACTTC.

The genes are TRBV11-2 and TRBJ2-7, with D possibly TRBD1 on 5 matching bases. Germline V lookup: CDR1 SGHAT, CDR2 FQNNGV. The CDR3 sequence is 16 residues long. V shed 0 bases and J shed 2 bases, with 14 bases lying between them. The CDR3 reads CASSLEGARLTYEQYV. DNA of the CDR3: TGTGCCAGCAGCTTAGAAGGGGCCAGACTTACCTACGAGCAGTACGTC.

CDR3 sequence reads: CASSVDSYYGYTF. The CDR3, as DNA: TGTGCCAGCAGTGTAGACAGCTACTATGGCTACACCTTC. The chain combines TRBV25-1 with TRBJ1-2; D perhaps matches TRBD1 (5 bases). This CDR3 has 13 amino acids. V was shortened by 4 bases and J by 3 bases, with 9 bases between the two germline ends. The germline gives CDR1 MGHDK, CDR2 SYGVNS.

This rearrangement joins TRBV7-6 to TRBJ1-2; a weak D match, TRBD1 (5 bases). The CDR3 loop spans 13 amino acids. The germline V gene encodes CDR1 SGHVS and CDR2 FNYEAQ. The V end lost 2 bases, the J end lost 6 bases, and 10 bases lay between the germline ends. CDR3 sequence reads: CASSLQGMDGYTF. In nucleotides, the CDR3 is TGTGCCAGCAGCTTACAGGGAATGGATGGCTACACCTTC.

The chain employs TRBV6-5 and TRBJ1-1; TRBD1 might be the D (6 bases). Deletions cut 7 bases from V and 8 bases from J, with 14 bases between. Germline CDR1 is MNHEY and CDR2 is SVGAGI. This CDR3 region has 12 residues. The CDR3, as DNA: TGTGCCAGCACCCCAAACAGGGCCGAAGCTTTCTTT. Translation: CASTPNRAEAFF.

This rearrangement joins TRBV10-3 to TRBJ1-2; TRBD1 agrees at 11 bases. The CDR3 spans 15 residues. Germline V gives CDR1 ENHRY, CDR2 SYGVKD. With 4 bases clipped from V and 8 bases from J, the junction kept 9 bases outside the gene matches. The DNA of the CDR3 is TGTGCCATCAGTGCGTTGGGACAGGGGGAAGGAGGCTACACCTTC. It yields the protein CAISALGQGEGGYTF.

This rearrangement joins TRBV12-3 or TRBV12-4 to TRBJ1-2; maybe TRBD1 (5 bases). V gave up 6 bases and J gave up 4 bases, with 12 bases separating them. This CDR3 is 13 amino acids long. CDR3 bases: TGTGCCAGCAGCACGGGACTGACCTATGGCTACACCTTC. Residues: CASSTGLTYGYTF.

This sequence joins TRBV7-2 and TRBJ1-3, with TRBD1 identical over 7 bases. Germline-derived CDR1 and CDR2 are SGHTA and FQGNSA. The length of the CDR3 is 17 residues. V lost 1 base, J lost 0 bases, and 6 bases stayed unmatched. The CDR3 DNA reads TGTGCCAGCAGCTTAGTATGGACAGGCCCCTCTGGAAACACCATATATTTT. Translation: CASSLVWTGPSGNTIYF.

This clone was seen a few times. The V and J genes are TRBV12-5 and TRBJ2-3, with 12 bases identical to TRBD2. This CDR3 region has 18 residues. Germline V lookup: CDR1 LGHNT, CDR2 FRNRAP. V was pared by 4 bases and J by 3 bases, with 11 bases of the junction left unmatched. The CDR3 DNA reads as TGTGCTAGTGGTTCCCTCCAACTAGCGGGGGGCTTAACAGATACGCAGTATTTT. It encodes CASGSLQLAGGLTDTQYF.

The chain links TRBV14 to TRBJ1-1; TRBD1 aligns across 9 bases. The V gene's germline CDR1 is SGHDN and CDR2 FVKESK. CDR3 length equals 15 residues. Trimming at V came to 4 bases and at J to 4 bases, leaving 7 bases not matched to a gene. The CDR3 sequence is CASSPWDREVTEAFF. The CDR3 DNA reads TGTGCCAGCAGCCCATGGGACAGGGAAGTCACTGAAGCTTTCTTT.